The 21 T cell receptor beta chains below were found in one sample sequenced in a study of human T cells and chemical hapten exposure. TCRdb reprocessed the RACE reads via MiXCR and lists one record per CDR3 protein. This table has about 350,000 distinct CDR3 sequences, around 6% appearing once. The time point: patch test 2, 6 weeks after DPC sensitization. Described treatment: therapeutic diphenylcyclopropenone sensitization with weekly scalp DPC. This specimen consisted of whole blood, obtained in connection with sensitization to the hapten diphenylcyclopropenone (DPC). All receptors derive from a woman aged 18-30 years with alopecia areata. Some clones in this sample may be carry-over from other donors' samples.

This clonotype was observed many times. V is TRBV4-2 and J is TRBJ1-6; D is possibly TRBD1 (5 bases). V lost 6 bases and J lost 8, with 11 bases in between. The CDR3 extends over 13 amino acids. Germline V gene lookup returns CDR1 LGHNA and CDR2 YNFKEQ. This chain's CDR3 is CASSGDLDSPLHF. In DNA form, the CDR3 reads TGTGCCAGCAGTGGGGACCTGGATTCACCCCTCCACTTT.

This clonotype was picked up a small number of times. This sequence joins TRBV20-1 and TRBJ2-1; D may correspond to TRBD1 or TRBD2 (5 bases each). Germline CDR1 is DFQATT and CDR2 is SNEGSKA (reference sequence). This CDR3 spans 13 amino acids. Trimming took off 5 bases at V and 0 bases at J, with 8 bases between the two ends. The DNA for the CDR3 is TGCAGTGCTGGGGGAAGCTCCTACAATGAGCAGTTCTTC. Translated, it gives CSAGGSSYNEQFF.

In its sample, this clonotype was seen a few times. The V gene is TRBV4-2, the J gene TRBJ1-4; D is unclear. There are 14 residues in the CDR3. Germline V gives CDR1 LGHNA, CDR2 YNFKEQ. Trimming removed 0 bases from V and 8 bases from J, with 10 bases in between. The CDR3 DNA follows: TGTGCCAGCAGCCAAGAAATCCCTAGCGAAAAACTGTTTTTT. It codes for CASSQEIPSEKLFF.

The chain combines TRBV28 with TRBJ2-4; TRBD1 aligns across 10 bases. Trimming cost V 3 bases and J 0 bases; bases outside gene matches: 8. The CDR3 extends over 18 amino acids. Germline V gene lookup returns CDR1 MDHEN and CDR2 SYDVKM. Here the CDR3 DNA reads TGTGCCAGCAGTTTTGGGACAGGGGCGATTATAGCCAAAAACATTCAGTACTTC. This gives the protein CASSFGTGAIIAKNIQYF.

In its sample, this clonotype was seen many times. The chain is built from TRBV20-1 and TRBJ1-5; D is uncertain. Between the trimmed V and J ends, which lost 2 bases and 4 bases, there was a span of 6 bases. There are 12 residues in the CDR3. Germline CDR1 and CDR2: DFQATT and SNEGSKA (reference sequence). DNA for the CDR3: TGCAGTGCTAGACAGAGTAATCAGCCCCAGCATTTT. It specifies CSARQSNQPQHF.

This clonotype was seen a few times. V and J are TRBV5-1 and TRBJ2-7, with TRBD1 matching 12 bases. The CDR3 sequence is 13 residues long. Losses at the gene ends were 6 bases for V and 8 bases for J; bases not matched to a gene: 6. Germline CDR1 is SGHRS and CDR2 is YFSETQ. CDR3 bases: TGCGCCAGCAAAGGGACAGGGGGCTGGAAGCAGTACTTC. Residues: CASKGTGGWKQYF. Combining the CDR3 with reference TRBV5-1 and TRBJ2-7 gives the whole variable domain KAGVTQTPRYLIKTRGQQVTLSCSPISGHRSVSWYQQTPGQGLQFLFEYFSETQRNKGNFPGRFSGRQFSNSRSEMNVSTLELGDSALYLCASKGTGGWKQYFGPGTRLTVT.

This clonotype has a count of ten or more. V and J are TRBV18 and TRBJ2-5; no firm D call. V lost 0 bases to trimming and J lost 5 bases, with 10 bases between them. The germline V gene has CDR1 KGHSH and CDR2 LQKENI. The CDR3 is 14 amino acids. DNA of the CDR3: TGTGCCAGCTCACCACCGGCAGGTCAGGAGACCCAGTACTTC. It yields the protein CASSPPAGQETQYF.

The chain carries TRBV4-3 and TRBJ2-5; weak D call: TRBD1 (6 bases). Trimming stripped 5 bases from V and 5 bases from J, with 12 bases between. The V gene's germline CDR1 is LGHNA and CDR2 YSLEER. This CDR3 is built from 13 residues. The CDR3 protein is CASSGTSDETQYF. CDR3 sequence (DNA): TGCGCCAGCAGCGGGACATCGGACGAGACCCAGTACTTC.

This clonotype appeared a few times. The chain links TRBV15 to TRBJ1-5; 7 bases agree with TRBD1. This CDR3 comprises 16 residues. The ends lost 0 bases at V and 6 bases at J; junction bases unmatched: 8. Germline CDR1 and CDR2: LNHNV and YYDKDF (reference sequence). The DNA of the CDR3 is TGTGCCACCAGCAGAGATACAAACAGGGGAAGTCAGCCCCAGCATTTT. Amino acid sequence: CATSRDTNRGSQPQHF. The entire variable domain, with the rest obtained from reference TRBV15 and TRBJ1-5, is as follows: DAMVIQNPRYQVTQFGKPVTLSCSQTLNHNVMYWYQQKSSQAPKLLFHYYDKDFNNEADTPDNFQSRRPNTSFCFLDIRSPGLGDTAMYLCATSRDTNRGSQPQHFGDGTRLSIL.

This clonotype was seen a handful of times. The CDR3 DNA reads TGTGCCAGCAGCGGGACCTCGTATAATTCACCCCTCCACTTT. Encoded protein: CASSGTSYNSPLHF. The chain carries TRBV6-2 or TRBV6-3 and TRBJ1-6; TRBD1 might be the D (5 bases). V shed 6 bases and J shed 4 bases, with 10 bases lying between them. Per the germline V gene, CDR1 is MNHEY and CDR2 is SVGEGT. CDR3 length: 14 residues.

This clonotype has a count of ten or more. Here the CDR3 DNA reads TGTGCCAGCAGCTTTTTGAGGGGCCTGACCCAACAAGAGACCCAGTACTTC. Its translation is CASSFLRGLTQQETQYF. The V and J genes are TRBV7-2 and TRBJ2-5; D is perhaps TRBD1 or TRBD2 (5 bases each). V was pared by 3 bases and J by 2 bases, with 19 bases between. This CDR3 has 17 residues. Germline CDR1 is SGHTA and CDR2 is FQGNSA.

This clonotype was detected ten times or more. The CDR3 nucleotides are TGTGCCAGCAGCTCAGGACAACTACTCCCTCTTGGCAATCAGCCCCAGCATTTT. Protein sequence: CASSSGQLLPLGNQPQHF. The chain joins TRBV6-2 or TRBV6-3 to TRBJ1-5; the D gene is possibly TRBD1 (5 bases). This CDR3 region has 18 residues. Trimming pared 6 bases from V and 2 bases from J, leaving 23 bases between. CDR1 and CDR2 (germline): MNHEY, SVGEGT.

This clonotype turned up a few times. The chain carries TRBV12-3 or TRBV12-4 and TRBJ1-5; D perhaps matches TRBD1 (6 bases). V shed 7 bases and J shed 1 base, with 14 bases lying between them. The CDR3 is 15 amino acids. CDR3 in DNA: TGTGCCAGCACCGATTCCGACAGGAGCAATCAGCCCCAGCATTTT. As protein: CASTDSDRSNQPQHF.

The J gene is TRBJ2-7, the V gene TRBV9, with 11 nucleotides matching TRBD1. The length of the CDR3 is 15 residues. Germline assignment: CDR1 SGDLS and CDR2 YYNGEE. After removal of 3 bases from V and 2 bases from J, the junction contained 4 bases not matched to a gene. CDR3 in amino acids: CASSEGQGVAYEQYF. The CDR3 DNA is TGTGCCAGCAGCGAGGGACAGGGGGTCGCCTACGAGCAGTACTTC.

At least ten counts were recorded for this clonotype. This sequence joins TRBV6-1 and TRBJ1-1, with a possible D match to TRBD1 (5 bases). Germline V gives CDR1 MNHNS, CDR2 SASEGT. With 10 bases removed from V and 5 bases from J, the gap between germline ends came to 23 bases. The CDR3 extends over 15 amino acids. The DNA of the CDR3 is TGTGCCACCCAACTACTCAGGGTGGGAAGGACTGAAGCTTTCTTT. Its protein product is CATQLLRVGRTEAFF.

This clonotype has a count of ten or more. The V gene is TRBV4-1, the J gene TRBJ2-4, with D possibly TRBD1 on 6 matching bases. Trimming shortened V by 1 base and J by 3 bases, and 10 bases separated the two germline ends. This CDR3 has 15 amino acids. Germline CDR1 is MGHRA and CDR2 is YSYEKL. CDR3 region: CASSQVYRDKNIQYF. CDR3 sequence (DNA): TGCGCCAGCAGCCAAGTTTACAGGGACAAAAACATTCAGTACTTC.

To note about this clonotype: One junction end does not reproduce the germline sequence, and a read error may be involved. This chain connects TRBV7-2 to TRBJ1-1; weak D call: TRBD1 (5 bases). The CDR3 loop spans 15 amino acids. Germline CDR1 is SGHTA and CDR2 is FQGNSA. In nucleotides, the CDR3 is TGTGCCAGCAGTCGAGAGTTATCGGGTCGGGGCCTTGGGGTCTTT. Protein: CASSRELSGRGLGVF.

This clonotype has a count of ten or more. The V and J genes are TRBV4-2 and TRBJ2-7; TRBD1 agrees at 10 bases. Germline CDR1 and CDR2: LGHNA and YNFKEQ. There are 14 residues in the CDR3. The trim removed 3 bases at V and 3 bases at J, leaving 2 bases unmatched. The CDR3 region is CASSQGTGDYEQYF. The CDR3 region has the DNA TGTGCCAGCAGCCAGGGGACAGGGGACTACGAGCAGTACTTC.

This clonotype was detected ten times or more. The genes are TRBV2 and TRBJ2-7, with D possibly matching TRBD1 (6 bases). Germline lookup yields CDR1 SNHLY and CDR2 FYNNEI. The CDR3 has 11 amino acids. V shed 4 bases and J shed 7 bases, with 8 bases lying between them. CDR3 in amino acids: CASSVGGEQYF. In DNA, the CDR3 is TGTGCCAGCAGTGTAGGGGGTGAGCAGTACTTC.

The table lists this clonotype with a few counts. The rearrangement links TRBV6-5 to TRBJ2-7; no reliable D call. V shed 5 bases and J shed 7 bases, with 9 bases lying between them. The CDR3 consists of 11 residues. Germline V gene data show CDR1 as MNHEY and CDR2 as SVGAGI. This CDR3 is CASSRATEQYF. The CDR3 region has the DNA TGTGCCAGCAGTAGAGCGACAGAGCAGTACTTC.

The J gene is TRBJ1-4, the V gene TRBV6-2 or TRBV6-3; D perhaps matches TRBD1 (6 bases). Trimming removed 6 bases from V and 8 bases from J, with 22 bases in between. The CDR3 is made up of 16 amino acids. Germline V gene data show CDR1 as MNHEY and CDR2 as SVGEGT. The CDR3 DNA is TGTGCCAGCAGCGACAATACAGGGAGATCTTTCGAAAAACTGTTTTTT. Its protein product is CASSDNTGRSFEKLFF.